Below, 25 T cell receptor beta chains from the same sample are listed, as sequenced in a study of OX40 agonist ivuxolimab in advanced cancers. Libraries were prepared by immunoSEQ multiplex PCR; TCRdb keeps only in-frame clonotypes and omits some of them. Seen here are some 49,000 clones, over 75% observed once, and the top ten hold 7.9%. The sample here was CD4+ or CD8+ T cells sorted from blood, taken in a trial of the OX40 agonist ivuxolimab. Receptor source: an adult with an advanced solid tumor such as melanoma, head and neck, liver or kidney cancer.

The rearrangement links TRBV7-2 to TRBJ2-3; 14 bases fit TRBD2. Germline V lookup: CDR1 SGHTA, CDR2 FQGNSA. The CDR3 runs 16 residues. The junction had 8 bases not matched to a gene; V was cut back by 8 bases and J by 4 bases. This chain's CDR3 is CASHGTSGSGADTQYF. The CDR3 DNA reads TGTGCCAGCCATGGGACTAGCGGGAGTGGGGCAGATACGCAGTATTTT. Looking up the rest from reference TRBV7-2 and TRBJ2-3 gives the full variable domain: GAGVSQSPSNKVTEKGKDVELRCDPISGHTALYWYRQSLGQGLEFLIYFQGNSAPDKSGLPSDRFSAERTGGSVSTLTIQRTQQEDSAVYLCASHGTSGSGADTQYFGPGTRLTVL.

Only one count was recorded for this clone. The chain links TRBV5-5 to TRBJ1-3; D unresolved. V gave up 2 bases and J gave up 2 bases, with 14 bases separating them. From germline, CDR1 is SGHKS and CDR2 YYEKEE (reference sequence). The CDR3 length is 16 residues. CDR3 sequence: CASSFYGGGAGNTIYF. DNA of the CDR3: TGTGCCAGCAGCTTCTACGGTGGTGGGGCTGGAAACACCATATATTTT.

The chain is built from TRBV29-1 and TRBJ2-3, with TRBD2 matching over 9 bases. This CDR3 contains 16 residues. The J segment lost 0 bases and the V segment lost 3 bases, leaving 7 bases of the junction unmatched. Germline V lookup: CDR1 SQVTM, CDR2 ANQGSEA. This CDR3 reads CSVDGVAGESTDTQYF. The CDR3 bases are TGCAGCGTTGATGGAGTAGCGGGAGAAAGCACAGATACGCAGTATTTT.

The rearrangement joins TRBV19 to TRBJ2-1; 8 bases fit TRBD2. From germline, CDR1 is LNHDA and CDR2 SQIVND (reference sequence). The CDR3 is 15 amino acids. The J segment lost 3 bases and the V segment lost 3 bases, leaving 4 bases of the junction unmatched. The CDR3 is CASSMERGSYNEQFF. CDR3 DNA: TGTGCCAGTAGTATGGAGCGGGGGAGCTACAATGAGCAGTTCTTC.

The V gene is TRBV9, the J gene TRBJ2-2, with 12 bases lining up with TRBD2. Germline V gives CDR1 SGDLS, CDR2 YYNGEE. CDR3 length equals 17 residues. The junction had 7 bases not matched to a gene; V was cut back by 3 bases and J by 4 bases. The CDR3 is CASSDRLAGVSTGELFF. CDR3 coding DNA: TGTGCCAGCAGCGATAGACTAGCGGGAGTGTCCACCGGGGAGCTGTTTTTT.

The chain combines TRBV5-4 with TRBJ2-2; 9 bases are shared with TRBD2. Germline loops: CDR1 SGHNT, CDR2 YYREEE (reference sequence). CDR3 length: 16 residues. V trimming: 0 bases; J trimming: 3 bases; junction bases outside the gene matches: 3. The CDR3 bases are TGTGCCAGCAGCTTGGGACTAGCGGTGGACACCGGGGAGCTGTTTTTT. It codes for CASSLGLAVDTGELFF.

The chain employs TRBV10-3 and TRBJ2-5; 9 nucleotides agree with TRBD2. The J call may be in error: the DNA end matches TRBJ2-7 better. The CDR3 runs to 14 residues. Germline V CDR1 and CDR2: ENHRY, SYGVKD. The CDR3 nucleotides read TGTGCCCTCAAACGGACTAGCGACTCCTACGAGCAGTACTTC. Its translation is CALKRTSDSYEQYF.

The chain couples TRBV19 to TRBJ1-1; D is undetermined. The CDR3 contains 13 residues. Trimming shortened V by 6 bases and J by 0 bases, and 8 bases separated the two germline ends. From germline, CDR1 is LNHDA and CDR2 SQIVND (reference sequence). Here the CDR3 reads CASRTVMNTEAFF. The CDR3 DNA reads TGTGCCAGTAGGACGGTCATGAACACTGAAGCTTTCTTT.

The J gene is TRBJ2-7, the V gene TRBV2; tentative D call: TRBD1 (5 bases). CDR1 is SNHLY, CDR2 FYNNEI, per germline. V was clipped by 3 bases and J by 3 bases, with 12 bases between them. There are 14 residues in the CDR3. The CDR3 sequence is CASSDRDSYYEQYF. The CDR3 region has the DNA TGTGCCAGCAGTGACCGAGACAGCTACTACGAGCAGTACTTC.

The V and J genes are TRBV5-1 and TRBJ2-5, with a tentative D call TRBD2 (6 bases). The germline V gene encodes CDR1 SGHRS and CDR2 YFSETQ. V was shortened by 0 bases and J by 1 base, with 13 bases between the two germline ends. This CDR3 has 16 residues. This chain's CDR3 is CASSLGGSGFQETQYF. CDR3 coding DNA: TGCGCCAGCAGCTTGGGGGGTAGCGGCTTCCAAGAGACCCAGTACTTC.

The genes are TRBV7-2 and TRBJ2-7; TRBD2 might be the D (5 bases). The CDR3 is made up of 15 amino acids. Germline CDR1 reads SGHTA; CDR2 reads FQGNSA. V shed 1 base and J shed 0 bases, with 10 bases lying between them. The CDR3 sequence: CASSLESGSSYEQYF. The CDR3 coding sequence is TGTGCCAGCAGCTTAGAGTCGGGAAGCTCCTACGAGCAGTACTTC.

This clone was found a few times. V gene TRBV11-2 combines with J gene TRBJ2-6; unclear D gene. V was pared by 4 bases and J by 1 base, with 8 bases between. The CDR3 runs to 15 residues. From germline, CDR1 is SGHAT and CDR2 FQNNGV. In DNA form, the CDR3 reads TGTGCCAGCAGCTCCTCCCGTTCTGGGGCCAACGTCCTGACTTTC. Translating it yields CASSSSRSGANVLTF.

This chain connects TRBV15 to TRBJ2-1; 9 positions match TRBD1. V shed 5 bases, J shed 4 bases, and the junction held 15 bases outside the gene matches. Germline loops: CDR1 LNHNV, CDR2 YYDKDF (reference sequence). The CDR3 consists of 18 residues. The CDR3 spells CATSFSVTGGAAYNEQFF. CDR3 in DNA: TGTGCCACCAGCTTTTCTGTGACAGGGGGAGCCGCGTACAATGAGCAGTTCTTC.

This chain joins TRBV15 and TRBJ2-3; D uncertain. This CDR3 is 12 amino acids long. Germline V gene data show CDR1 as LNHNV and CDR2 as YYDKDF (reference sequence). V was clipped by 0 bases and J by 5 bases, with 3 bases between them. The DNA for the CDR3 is TGTGCCACCAGCAGAGATATAGATACGCAGTATTTT. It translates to CATSRDIDTQYF.

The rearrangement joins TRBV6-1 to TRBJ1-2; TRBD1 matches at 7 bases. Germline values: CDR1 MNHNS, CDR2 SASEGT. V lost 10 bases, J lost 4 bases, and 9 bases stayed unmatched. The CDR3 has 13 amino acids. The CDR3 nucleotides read TGTGCCATTCTCAACAGGGGAATCTATGGCTACACCTTC. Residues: CAILNRGIYGYTF.

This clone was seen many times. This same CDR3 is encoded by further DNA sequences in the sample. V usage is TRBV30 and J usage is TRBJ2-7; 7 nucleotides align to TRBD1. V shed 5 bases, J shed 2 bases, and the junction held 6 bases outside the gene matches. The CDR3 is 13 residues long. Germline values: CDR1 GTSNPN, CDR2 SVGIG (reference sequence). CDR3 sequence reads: CAWSYGTAYEQYF. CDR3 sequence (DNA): TGTGCCTGGTCTTACGGGACAGCCTACGAGCAGTACTTC.

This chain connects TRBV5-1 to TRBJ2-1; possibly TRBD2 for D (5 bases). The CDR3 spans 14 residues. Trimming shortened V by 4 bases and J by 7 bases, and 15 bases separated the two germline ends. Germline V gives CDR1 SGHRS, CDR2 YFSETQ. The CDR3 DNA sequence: TGCGCCAGCAGCGCCGTAGCGAGTGGGAATGAGCAGTTCTTC. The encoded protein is CASSAVASGNEQFF.

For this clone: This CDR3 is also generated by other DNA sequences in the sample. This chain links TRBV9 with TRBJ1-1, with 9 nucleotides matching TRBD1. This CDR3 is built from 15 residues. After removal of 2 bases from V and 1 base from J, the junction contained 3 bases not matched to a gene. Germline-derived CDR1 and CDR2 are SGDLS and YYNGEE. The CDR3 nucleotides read TGTGCCAGCAGCGTTTGGACAGGGGCGAACACTGAAGCTTTCTTT. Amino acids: CASSVWTGANTEAFF. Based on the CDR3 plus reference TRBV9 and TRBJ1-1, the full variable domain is DSGVTQTPKHLITATGQRVTLRCSPRSGDLSVYWYQQSLDQGLQFLIQYYNGEERAKGNILERFSAQQFPDLHSELNLSSLELGDSALYFCASSVWTGANTEAFFGQGTRLTVV.

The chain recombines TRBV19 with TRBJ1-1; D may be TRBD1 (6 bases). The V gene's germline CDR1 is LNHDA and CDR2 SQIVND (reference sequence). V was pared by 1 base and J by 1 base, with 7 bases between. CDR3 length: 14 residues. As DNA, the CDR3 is TGTGCCAGTAGTATAGGGGGGCCGAACACTGAAGCTTTCTTT. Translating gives CASSIGGPNTEAFF.

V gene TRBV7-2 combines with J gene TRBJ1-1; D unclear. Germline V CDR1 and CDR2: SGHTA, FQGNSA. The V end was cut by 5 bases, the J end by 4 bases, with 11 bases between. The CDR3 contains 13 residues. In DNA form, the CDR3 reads TGTGCCAGCAGCCCTCGTGCAGTCACTGAAGCTTTCTTT. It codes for CASSPRAVTEAFF. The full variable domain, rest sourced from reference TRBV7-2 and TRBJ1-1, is GAGVSQSPSNKVTEKGKDVELRCDPISGHTALYWYRQSLGQGLEFLIYFQGNSAPDKSGLPSDRFSAERTGGSVSTLTIQRTQQEDSAVYLCASSPRAVTEAFFGQGTRLTVV.

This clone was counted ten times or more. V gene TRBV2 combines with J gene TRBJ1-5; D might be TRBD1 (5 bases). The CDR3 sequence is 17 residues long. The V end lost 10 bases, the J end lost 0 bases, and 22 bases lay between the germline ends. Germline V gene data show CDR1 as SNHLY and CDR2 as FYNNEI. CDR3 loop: CATRPGTGSDSNQPQHF. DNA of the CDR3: TGTGCCACCAGGCCGGGAACAGGTTCGGATAGCAATCAGCCCCAGCATTTT. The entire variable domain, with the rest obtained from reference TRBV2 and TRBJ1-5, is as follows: EPEVTQTPSHQVTQMGQEVILRCVPISNHLYFYWYRQILGQKVEFLVSFYNNEISEKSEIFDDQFSVERPDGSNFTLKIRSTKLEDSAMYFCATRPGTGSDSNQPQHFGDGTRLSIL.

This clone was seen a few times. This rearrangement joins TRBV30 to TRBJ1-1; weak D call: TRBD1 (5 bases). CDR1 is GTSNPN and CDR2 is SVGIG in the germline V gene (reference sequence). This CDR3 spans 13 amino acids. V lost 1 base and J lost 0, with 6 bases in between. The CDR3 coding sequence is TGTGCCTGGAGTGCCAGGGTGAACACTGAAGCTTTCTTT. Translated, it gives CAWSARVNTEAFF.

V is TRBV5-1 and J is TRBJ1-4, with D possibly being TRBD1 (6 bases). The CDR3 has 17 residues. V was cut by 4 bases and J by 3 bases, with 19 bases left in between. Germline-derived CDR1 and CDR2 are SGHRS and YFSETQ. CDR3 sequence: CASSPRGRGFANEKLFF. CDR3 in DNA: TGCGCCAGCAGCCCCAGGGGAAGGGGCTTTGCTAATGAAAAACTGTTTTTT.

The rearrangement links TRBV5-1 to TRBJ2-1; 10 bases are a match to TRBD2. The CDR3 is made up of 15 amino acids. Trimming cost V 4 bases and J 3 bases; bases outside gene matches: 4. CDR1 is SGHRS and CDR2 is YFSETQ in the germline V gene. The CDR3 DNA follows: TGCGCCAGCAGCACTACTAGCGGGATCTACAATGAGCAGTTCTTC. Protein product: CASSTTSGIYNEQFF.

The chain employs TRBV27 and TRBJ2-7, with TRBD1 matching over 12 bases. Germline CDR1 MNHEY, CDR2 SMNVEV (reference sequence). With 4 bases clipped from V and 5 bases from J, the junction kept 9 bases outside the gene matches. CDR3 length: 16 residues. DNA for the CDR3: TGTGCCAGCAGTTATTCCTCGGGACAGGGGGCCCACGAGCAGTACTTC. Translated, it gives CASSYSSGQGAHEQYF.